This T cell receptor (beta chain) was identified in a study of blood T cell repertoires in COVID-19. In the study overall: Acute and convalescent COVID-19 samples came from the United States, Italy and Spain.

Trimming took off 5 bases at V and 3 bases at J, with 13 bases between the two ends. The germline CDR1 and CDR2 sequences are SGHAT and FQDESV (reference sequence). The CDR3 is 15 amino acids. Seattle enrolled patients during active infection and tracked them longitudinally. The method was immunoSEQ multiplex PCR; TCRdb's version includes in-frame clones alone and lacks a portion of them. The sample shows approximately 200,000 clones, about four fifths of them seen only once. Sequenced input: peripheral blood. This TCR derives from a woman aged 40 to 50 with COVID-19, enrolled during active disease. V and J are TRBV11-1 and TRBJ1-4; no firm D call. The CDR3 nucleotides read TGTGCCAGCAGCCTGACCAGGTTGGCTAATGAAAAACTGTTTTTT. Its translation: CASSLTRLANEKLFF.